This T cell receptor (beta chain) was observed in a study of blood T cell repertoires in COVID-19. Looked up from germline, CDR1 is GTSNPN and CDR2 is SVGIG (reference sequence). CDR3 length: 13 residues. V lost 4 bases, J lost 8 bases, and 14 bases lay in between. Method: immunoSEQ multiplex PCR; TCRdb's copy keeps in-frame clones and lacks some. The sample records 400,000 to 450,000 clones, about 91% being singletons. The TCR sequence derives from a woman in her 50s with COVID-19, enrolled during active disease. The chain is built from TRBV30 and TRBJ1-4; D is unresolved. The sequencing sample was made of peripheral blood. The CDR3: CAWNSRREEKLFF. CDR3 bases: TGTGCCTGGAACAGTAGGAGGGAGGAAAAACTGTTTTTT. Drawing the rest from reference TRBV30 and TRBJ1-4, the complete variable domain is SQTIHQWPATLVQPVGSPLSLECTVEGTSNPNLYWYRQAAGRGLQLLFYSVGIGQISSEVPQNLSASRPQDRQFILSSKKLLLSDSGFYLCAWNSRREEKLFFGSGTQLSVL.